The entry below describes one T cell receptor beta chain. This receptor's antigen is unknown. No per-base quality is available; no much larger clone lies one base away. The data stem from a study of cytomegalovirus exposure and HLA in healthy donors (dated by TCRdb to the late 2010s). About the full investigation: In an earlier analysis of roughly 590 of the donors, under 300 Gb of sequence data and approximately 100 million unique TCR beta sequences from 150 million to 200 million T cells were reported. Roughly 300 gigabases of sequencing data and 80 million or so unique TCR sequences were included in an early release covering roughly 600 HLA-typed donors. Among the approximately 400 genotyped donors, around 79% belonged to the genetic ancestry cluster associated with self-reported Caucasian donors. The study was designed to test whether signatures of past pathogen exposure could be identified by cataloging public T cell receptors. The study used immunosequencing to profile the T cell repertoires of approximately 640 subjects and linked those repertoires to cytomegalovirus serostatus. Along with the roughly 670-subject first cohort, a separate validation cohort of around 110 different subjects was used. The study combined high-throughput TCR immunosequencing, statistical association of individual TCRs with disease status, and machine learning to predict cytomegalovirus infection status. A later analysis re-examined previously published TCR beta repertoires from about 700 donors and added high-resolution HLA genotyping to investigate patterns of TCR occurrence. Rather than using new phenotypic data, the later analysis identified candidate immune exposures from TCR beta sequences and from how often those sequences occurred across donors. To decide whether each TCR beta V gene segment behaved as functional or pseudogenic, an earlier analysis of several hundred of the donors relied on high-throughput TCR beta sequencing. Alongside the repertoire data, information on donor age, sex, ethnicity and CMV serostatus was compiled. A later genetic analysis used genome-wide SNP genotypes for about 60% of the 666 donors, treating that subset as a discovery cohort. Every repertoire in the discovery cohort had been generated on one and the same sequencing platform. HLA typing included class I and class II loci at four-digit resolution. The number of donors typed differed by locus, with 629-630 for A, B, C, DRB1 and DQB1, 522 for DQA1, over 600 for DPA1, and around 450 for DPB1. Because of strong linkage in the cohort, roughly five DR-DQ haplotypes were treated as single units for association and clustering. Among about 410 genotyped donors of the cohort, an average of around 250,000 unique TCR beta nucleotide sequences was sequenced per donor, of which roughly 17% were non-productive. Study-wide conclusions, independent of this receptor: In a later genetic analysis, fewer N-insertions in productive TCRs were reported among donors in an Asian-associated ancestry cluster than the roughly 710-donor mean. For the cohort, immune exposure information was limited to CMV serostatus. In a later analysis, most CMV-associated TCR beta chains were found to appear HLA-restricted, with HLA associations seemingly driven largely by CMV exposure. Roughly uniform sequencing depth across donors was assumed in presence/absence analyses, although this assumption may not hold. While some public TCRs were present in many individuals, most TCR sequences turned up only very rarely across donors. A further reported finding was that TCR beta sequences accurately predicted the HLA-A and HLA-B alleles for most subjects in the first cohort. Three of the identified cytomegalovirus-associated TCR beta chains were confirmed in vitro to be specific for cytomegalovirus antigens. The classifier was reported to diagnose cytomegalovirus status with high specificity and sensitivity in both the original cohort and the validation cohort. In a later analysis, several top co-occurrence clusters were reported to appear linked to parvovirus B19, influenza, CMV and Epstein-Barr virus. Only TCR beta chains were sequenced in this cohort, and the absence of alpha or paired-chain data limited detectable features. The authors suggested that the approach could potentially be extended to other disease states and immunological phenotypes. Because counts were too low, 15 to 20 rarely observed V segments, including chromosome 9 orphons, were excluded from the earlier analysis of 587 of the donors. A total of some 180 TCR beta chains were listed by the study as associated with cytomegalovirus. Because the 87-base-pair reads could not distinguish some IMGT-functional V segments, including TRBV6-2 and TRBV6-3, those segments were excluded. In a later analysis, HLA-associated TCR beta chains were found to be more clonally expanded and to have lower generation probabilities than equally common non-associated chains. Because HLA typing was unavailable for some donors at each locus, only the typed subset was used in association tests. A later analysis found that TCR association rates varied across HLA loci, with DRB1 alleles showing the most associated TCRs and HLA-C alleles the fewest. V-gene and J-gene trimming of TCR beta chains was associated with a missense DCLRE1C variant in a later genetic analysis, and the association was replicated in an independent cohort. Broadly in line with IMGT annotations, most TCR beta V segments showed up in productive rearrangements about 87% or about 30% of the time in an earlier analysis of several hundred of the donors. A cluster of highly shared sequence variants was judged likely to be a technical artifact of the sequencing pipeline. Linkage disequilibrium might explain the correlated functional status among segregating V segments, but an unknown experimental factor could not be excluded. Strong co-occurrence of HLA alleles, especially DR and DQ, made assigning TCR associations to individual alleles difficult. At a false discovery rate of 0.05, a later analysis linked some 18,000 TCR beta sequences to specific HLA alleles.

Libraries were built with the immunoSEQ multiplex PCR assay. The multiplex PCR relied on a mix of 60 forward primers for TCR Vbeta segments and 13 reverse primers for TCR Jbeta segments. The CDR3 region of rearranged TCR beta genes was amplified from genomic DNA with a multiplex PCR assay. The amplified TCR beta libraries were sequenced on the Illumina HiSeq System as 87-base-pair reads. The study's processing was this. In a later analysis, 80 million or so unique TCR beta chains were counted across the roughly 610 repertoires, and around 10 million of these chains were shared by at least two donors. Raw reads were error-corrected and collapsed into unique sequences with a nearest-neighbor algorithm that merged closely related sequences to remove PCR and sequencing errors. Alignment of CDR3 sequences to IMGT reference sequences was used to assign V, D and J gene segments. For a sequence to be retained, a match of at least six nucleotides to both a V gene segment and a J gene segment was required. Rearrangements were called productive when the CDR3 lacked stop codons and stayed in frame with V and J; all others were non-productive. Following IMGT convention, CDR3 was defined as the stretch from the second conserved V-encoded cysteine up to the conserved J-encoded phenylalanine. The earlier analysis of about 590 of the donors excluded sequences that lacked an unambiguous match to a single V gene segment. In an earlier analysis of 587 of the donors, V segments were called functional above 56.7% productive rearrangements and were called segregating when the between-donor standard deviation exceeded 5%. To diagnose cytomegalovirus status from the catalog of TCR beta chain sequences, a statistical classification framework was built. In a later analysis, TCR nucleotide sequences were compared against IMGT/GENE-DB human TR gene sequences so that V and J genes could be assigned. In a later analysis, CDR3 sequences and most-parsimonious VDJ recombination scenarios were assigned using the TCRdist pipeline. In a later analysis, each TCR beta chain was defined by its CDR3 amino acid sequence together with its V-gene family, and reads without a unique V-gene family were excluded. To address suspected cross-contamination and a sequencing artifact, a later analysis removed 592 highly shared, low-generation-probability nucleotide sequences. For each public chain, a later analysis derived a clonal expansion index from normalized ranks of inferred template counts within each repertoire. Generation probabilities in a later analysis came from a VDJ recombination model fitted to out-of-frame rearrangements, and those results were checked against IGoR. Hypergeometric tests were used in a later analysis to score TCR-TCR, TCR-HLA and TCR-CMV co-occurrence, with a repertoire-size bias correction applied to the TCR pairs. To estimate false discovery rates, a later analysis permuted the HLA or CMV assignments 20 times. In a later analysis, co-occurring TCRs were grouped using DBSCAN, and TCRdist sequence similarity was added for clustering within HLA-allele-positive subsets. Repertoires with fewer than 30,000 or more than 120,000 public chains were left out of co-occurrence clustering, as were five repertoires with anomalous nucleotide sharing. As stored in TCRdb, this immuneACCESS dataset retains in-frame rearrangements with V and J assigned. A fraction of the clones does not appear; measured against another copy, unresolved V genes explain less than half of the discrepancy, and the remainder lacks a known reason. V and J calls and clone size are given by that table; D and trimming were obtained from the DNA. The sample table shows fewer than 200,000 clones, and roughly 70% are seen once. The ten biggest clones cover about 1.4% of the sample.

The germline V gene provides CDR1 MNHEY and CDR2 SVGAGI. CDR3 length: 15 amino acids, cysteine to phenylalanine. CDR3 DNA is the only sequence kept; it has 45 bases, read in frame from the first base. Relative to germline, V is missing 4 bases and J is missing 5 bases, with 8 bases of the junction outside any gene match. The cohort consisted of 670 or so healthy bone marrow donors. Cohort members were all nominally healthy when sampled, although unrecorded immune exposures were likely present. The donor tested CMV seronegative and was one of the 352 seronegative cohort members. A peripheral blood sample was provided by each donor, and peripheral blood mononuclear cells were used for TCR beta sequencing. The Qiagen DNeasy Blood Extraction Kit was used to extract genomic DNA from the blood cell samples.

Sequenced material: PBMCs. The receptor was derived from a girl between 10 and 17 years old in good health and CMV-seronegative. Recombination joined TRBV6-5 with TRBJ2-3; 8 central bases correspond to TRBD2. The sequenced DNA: TGTGCCAGCAGTTCCCCGGGACTAGAGATAGATACGCAGTATTTT. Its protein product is CASSSPGLEIDTQYF.